This T cell receptor beta chain appears in the sequencing data of a study of cytomegalovirus exposure and HLA in healthy donors. For the study at large: Ancestry clustering placed 81% of under 450 genotyped donors in the Caucasian-associated cluster.

Findings of the study overall: TCR beta chains associated with HLA were, in a later analysis, more clonally expanded than equally common others.

CDR3 length: 14 residues. The germline V gene encodes CDR1 SGHAT and CDR2 FQNNGV. The V gene lost 7 bases and the J gene lost 0 bases, with 13 bases spanning the gap. The primer mix had 60 Vbeta and 13 Jbeta primers. The table came from immunoSEQ multiplex PCR; TCRdb's copy has only in-frame clones and leaves some out. The sample lists approximately 70,000 clones, roughly 80% occurring once. With regard to this clone: Antigen: not known.

The chain is built from TRBV11-2 and TRBJ2-7, with a weak D call TRBD2 (7 bases). The sequence was collected from a man aged 60 to 75 in good health and CMV-seropositive. Sequencing input: PBMCs. The CDR3 DNA reads as TGTGCCAGCAATCGGGGGGCGAACTCCTACGAGCAGTACTTC. It is translated as CASNRGANSYEQYF.